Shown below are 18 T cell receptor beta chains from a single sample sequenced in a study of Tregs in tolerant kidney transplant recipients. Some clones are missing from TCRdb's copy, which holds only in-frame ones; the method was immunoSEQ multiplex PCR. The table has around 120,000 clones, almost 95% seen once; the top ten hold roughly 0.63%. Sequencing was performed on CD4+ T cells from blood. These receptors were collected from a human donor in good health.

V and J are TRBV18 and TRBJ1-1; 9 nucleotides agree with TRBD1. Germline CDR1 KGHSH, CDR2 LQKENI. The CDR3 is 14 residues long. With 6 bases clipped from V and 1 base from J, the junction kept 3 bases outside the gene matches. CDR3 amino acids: CASSRTGANTEAFF. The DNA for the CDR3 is TGTGCCAGCTCCCGGACAGGGGCGAACACTGAAGCTTTCTTT.

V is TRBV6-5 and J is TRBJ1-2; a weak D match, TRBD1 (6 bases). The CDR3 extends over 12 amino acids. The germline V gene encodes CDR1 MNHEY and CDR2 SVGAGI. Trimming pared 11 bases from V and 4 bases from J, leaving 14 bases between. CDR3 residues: CAEGGETYGYTF. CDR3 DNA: TGTGCCGAAGGGGGGGAGACCTATGGCTACACCTTC.

In DNA form, the CDR3 reads TGTGCCAGTCACCCGAGGGGGAGGAACACTGAAGCTTTCTTT. Its translation is CASHPRGRNTEAFF. V is TRBV19 and J is TRBJ1-1; maybe TRBD1 (6 bases). The CDR3 sequence is 14 residues long. Trimming cost V 8 bases and J 1 base, with 14 bases left between them. Germline CDR1 is LNHDA and CDR2 is SQIVND (reference sequence). Complete variable domain (other parts from reference TRBV19 and TRBJ1-1): DGGITQSPKYLFRKEGQNVTLSCEQNLNHDAMYWYRQDPGQGLRLIYYSQIVNDFQKGDIAEGYSVSREKKESFPLTVTSAQKNPTAFYLCASHPRGRNTEAFFGQGTRLTVV.

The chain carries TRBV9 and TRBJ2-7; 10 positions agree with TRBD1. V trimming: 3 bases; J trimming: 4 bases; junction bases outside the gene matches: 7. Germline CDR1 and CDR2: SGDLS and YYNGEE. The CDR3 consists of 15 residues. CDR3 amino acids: CASSATGTGEYEQYF. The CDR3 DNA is TGTGCCAGCAGCGCGACCGGGACAGGGGAGTACGAGCAGTACTTC.

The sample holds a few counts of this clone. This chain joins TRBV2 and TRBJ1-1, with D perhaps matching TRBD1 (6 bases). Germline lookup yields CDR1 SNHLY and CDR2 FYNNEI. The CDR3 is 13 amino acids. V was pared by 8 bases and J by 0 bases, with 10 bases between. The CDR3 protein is CASGDNLNTEAFF. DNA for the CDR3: TGTGCCAGCGGGGACAACCTGAACACTGAAGCTTTCTTT.

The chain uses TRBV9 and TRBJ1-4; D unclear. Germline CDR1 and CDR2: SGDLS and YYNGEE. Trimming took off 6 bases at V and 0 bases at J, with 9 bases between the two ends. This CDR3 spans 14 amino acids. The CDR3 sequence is CASTPTATNEKLFF. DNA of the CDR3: TGTGCCAGCACTCCGACTGCAACTAATGAAAAACTGTTTTTT.

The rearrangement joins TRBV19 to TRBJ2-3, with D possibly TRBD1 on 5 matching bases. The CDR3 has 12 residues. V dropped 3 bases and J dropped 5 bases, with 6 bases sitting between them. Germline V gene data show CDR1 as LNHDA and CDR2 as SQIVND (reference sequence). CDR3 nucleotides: TGTGCCAGTAGTATTAGGGGAGATACGCAGTATTTT. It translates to CASSIRGDTQYF.

CDR3 coding DNA: TGTGCCAGCAGCTTGGCCCCCCACCGGGACAGGGGGTACGAGCAGTACTTC. It yields the protein CASSLAPHRDRGYEQYF. The rearrangement uses TRBV5-5 and TRBJ2-7; TRBD1 matches 11 bases. The CDR3 is 17 amino acids. CDR1 is SGHKS and CDR2 is YYEKEE in the germline V gene (reference sequence). J gave up 4 bases and V 0 bases, and 9 bases lay outside the gene matches.

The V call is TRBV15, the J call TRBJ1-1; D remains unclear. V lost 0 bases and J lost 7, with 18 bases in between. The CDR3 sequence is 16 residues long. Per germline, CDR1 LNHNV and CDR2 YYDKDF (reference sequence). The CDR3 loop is CATSRDLAIGPGEAFF. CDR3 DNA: TGTGCCACCAGCAGAGATCTAGCAATCGGACCAGGTGAAGCTTTCTTT.

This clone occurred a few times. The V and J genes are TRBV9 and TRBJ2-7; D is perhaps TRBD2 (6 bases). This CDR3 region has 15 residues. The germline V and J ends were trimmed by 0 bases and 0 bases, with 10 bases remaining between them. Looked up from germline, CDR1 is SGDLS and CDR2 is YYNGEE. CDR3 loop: CASSVGAGYSYEQYF. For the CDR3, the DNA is TGTGCCAGCAGCGTAGGGGCGGGGTACTCCTACGAGCAGTACTTC.

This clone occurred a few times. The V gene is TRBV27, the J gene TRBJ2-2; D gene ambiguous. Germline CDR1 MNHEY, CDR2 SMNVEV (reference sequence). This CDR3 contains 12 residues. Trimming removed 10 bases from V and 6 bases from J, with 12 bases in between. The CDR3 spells CATRSLAGELFF. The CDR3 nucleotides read TGTGCCACCCGGAGTTTAGCCGGGGAGCTGTTTTTT.

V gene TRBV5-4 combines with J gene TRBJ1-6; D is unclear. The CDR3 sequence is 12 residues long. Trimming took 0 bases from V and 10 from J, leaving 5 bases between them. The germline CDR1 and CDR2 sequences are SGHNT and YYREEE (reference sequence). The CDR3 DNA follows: TGTGCCAGCAGCTTGGATGGGTCACCCCTCCACTTT. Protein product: CASSLDGSPLHF. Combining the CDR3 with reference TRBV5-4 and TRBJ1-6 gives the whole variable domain ETGVTQSPTHLIKTRGQQVTLRCSSQSGHNTVSWYQQALGQGPQFIFQYYREEENGRGNFPPRFSGLQFPNYSSELNVNALELDDSALYLCASSLDGSPLHFGNGTRLTVT.

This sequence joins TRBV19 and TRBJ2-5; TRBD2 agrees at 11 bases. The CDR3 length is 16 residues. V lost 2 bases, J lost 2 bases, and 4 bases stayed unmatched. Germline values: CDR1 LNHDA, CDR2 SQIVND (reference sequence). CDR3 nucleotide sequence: TGTGCCAGTAGTATATGGGGACTAGCGGATCAAGAGACCCAGTACTTC. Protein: CASSIWGLADQETQYF.

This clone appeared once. CDR3 region: CASVSVGGDSYEQYF. Here the CDR3 DNA reads TGTGCCAGCGTCAGCGTGGGCGGGGACTCCTACGAGCAGTACTTC. The genes are TRBV2 and TRBJ2-7, with D tentatively TRBD2 (6 bases). The CDR3 spans 15 residues. Deletions cut 8 bases from V and 0 bases from J, with 17 bases between. Germline-derived CDR1 and CDR2 are SNHLY and FYNNEI.

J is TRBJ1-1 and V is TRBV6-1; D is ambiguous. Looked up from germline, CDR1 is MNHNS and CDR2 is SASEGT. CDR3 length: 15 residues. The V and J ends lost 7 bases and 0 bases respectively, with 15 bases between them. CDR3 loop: CASIGRIPMNTEAFF. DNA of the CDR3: TGTGCCAGCATCGGACGGATACCCATGAACACTGAAGCTTTCTTT.

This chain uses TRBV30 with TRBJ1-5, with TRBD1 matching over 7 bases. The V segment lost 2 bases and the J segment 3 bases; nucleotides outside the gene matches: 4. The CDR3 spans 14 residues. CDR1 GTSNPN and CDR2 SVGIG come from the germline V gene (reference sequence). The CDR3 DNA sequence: TGTGCCTGGAGTCTCGGGACAGTCAATCAGCCCCAGCATTTT. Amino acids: CAWSLGTVNQPQHF.

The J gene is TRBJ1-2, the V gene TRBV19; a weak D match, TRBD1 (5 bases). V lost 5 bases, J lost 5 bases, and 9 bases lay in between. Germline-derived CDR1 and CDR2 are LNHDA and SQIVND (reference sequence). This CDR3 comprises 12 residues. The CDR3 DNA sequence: TGTGCCAGTAGTTTCGGGGGGTATGGCTACACCTTC. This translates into CASSFGGYGYTF. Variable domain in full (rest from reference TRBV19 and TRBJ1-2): DGGITQSPKYLFRKEGQNVTLSCEQNLNHDAMYWYRQDPGQGLRLIYYSQIVNDFQKGDIAEGYSVSREKKESFPLTVTSAQKNPTAFYLCASSFGGYGYTFGSGTRLTVV.

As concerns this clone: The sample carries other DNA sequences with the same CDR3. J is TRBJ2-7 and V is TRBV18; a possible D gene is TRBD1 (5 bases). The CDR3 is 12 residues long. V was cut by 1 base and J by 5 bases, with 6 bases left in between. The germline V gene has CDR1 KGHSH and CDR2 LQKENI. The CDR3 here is CASSPQGDEQYF. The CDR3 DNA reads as TGTGCCAGCTCACCACAAGGGGACGAGCAGTACTTC.